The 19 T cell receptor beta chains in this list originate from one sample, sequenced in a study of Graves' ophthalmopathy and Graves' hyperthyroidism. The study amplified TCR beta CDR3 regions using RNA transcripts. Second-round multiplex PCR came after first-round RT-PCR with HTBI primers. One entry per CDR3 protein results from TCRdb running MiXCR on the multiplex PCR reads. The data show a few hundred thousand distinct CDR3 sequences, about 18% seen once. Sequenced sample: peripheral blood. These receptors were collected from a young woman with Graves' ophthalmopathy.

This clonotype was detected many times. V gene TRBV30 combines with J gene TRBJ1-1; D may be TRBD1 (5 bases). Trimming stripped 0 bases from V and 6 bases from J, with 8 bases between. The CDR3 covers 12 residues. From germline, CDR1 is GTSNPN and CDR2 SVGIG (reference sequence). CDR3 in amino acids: CAWSVSGAEAFF. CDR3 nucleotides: TGTGCCTGGAGTGTATCGGGGGCTGAAGCTTTCTTT. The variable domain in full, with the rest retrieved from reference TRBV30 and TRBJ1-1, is SQTIHQWPATLVQPVGSPLSLECTVEGTSNPNLYWYRQAAGRGLQLLFYSVGIGQISSEVPQNLSASRPQDRQFILSSKKLLLSDSGFYLCAWSVSGAEAFFGQGTRLTVV.

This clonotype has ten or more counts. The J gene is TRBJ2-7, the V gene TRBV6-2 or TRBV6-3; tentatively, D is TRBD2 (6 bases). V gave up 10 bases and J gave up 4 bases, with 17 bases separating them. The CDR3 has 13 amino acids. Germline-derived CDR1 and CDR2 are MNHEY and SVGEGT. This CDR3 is CATVKDYKYEQYF. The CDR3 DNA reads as TGTGCCACCGTTAAGGACTATAAATACGAGCAGTACTTC.

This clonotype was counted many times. In nucleotides, the CDR3 is TGTGCCAGCAGTTGGACTCTAGGGGCCCAGCATTTT. Amino acid sequence: CASSWTLGAQHF. This chain links TRBV6-2 or TRBV6-3 with TRBJ1-5; perhaps TRBD1 as D (5 bases). V lost 4 bases and J lost 11, with 12 bases in between. Germline CDR1 reads MNHEY; CDR2 reads SVGEGT. The CDR3 loop spans 12 amino acids.

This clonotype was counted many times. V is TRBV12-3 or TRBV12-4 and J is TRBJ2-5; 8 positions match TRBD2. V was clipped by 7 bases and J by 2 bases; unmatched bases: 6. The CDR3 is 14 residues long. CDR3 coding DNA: TGTGCCAGCACCTCCCGACTAGCGCAAGAGACCCAGTACTTC. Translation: CASTSRLAQETQYF.

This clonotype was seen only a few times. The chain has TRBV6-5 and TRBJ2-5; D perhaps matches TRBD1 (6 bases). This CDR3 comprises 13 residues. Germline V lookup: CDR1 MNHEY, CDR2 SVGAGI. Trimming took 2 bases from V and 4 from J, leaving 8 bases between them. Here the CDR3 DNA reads TGTGCCAGCAGTTACGGGACACCAGAGACCCAGTACTTC. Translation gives CASSYGTPETQYF.

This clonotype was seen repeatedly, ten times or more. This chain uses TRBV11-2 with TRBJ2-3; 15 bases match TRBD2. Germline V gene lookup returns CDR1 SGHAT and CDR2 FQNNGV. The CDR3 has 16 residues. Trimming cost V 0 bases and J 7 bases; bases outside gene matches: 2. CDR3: CASSLEGTSGGYTQYF. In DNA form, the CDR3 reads TGTGCCAGCAGCTTAGAAGGGACTAGCGGGGGGTATACGCAGTATTTT.

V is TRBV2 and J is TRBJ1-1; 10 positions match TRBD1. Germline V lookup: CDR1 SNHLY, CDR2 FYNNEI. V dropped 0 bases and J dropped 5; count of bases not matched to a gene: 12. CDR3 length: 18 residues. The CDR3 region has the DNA TGTGCCAGCAGTGAAGCCAACCCTAGACAGGGGGCGTGGACTGAAGCTTTCTTT. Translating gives CASSEANPRQGAWTEAFF.

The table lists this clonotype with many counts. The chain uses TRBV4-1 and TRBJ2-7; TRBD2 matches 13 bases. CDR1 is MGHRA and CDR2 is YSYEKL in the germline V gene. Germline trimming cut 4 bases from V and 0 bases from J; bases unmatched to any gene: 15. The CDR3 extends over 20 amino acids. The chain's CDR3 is CASSPAGLAGAQASSYEQYF. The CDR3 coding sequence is TGCGCCAGCAGCCCCGCCGGACTAGCGGGAGCCCAGGCGTCCTCCTACGAGCAGTACTTC.

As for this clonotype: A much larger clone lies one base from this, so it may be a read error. In DNA, the CDR3 is TGTGCCAGCAGCTTAGGTAGTGGGGGAGATACGCGGTATTTT. It specifies CASSLGSGGDTRYF. This rearrangement joins TRBV7-3 to TRBJ2-3, with D perhaps TRBD1 or TRBD2 (5 bases each). Germline assignment: CDR1 SGHTA and CDR2 FQGTGA. The CDR3 is 14 residues long.

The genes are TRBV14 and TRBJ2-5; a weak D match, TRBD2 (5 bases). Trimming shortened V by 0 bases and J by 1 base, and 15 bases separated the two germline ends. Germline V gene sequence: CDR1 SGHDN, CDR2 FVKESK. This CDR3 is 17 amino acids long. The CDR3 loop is CASSQERLFGIQETQYF. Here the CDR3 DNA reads TGTGCCAGCAGCCAAGAAAGGTTATTCGGGATCCAAGAGACCCAGTACTTC.

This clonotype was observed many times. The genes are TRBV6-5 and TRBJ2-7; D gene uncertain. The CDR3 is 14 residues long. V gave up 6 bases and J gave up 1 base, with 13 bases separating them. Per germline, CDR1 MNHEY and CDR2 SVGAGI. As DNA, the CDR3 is TGTGCCAGCAGCCTTTGGCGTAGTTCCTACGAGCAGTACTTC. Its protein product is CASSLWRSSYEQYF.

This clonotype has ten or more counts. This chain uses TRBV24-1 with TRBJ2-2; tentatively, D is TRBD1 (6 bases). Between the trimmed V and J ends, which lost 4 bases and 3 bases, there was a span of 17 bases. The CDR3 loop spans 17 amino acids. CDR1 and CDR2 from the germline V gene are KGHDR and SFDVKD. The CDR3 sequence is CATSDQGMGAYTGELFF. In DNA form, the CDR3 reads TGTGCCACCAGTGACCAGGGAATGGGGGCGTACACCGGGGAGCTGTTTTTT.

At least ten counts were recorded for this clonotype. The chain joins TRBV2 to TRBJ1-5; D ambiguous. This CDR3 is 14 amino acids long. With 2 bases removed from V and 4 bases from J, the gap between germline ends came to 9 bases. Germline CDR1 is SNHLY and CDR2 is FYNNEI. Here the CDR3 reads CASSEIGRNQPQHF. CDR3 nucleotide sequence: TGTGCCAGCAGTGAAATCGGTCGGAATCAGCCCCAGCATTTT. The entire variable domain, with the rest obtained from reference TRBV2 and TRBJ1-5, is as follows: EPEVTQTPSHQVTQMGQEVILRCVPISNHLYFYWYRQILGQKVEFLVSFYNNEISEKSEIFDDQFSVERPDGSNFTLKIRSTKLEDSAMYFCASSEIGRNQPQHFGDGTRLSIL.

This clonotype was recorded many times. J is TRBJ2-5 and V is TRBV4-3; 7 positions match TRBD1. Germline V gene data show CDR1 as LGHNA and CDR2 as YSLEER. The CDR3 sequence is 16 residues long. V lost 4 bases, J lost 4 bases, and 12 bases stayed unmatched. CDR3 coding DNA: TGCGCCAGCAGCCGGGGAGAGGGGGCGGGCGGAGAGACCCAGTACTTC. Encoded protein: CASSRGEGAGGETQYF.

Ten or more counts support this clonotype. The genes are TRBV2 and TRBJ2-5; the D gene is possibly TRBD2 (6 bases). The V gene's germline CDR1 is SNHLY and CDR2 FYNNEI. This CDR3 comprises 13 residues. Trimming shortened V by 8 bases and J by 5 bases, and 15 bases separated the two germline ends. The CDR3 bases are TGTGCCAGCGGGGTTTCTGGGGGGGAGACCCAGTACTTC. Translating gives CASGVSGGETQYF.

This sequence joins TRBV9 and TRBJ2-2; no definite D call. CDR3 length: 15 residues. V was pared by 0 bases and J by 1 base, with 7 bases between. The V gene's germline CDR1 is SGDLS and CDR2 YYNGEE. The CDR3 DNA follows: TGTGCCAGCAGCGTAGACCCCCTGAACACCGGGGAGCTGTTTTTT. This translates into CASSVDPLNTGELFF.

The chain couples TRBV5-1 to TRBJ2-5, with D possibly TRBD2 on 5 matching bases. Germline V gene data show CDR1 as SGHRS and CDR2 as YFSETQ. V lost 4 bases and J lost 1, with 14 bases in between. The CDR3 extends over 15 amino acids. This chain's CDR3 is CASSGGLPGQETQYF. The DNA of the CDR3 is TGCGCCAGCAGCGGTGGACTCCCTGGCCAAGAGACCCAGTACTTC. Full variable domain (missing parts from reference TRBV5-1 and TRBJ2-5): KAGVTQTPRYLIKTRGQQVTLSCSPISGHRSVSWYQQTPGQGLQFLFEYFSETQRNKGNFPGRFSGRQFSNSRSEMNVSTLELGDSALYLCASSGGLPGQETQYFGPGTRLLVL.

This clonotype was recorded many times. The CDR3 bases are TGTGCCACCAGTGACCCTACGGGACAGGGGGACGAGCAGTACTTC. It encodes CATSDPTGQGDEQYF. This chain connects TRBV24-1 to TRBJ2-7; TRBD1 matches at 11 bases. The trim removed 4 bases at V and 5 bases at J, leaving 6 bases unmatched. Looked up from germline, CDR1 is KGHDR and CDR2 is SFDVKD. The CDR3 sequence is 15 residues long.

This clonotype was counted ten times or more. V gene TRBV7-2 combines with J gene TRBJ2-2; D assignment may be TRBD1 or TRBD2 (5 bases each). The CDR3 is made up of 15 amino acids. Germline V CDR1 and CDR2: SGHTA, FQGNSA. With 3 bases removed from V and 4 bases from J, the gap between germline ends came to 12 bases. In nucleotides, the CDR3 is TGTGCCAGCAGCTTTTGGGGGAGTAGCACCGGGGAGCTGTTTTTT. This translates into CASSFWGSSTGELFF. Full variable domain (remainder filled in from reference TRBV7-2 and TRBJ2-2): GAGVSQSPSNKVTEKGKDVELRCDPISGHTALYWYRQSLGQGLEFLIYFQGNSAPDKSGLPSDRFSAERTGGSVSTLTIQRTQQEDSAVYLCASSFWGSSTGELFFGEGSRLTVL.